The 2 T cell receptor beta chains presented below share a single source sample, sequenced in a study of blood T cell repertoires in COVID-19. The repertoire was sequenced with immunoSEQ multiplex PCR; TCRdb's copy has only in-frame clones and lacks some. The data contain a few hundred thousand clones, roughly 87% of them singletons. The specimen sequenced was peripheral blood. The source of these receptors is a man aged 45-65 years with active or convalescent COVID-19.

Regarding this clone: Other DNA sequences in this sample translate to the same CDR3. The gene calls are TRBV7-3 and TRBJ1-1, with 7 bases lining up with TRBD1. CDR1 and CDR2 from the germline V gene are SGHTA and FQGTGA. The CDR3 extends over 13 amino acids. The V segment lost 5 bases and the J segment 2 bases; nucleotides outside the gene matches: 2. CDR3: CASSRQGNTEAFF. The CDR3 nucleotides read TGTGCCAGCAGCCGACAGGGAAACACTGAAGCTTTCTTT.

V is TRBV6-5 and J is TRBJ2-3; TRBD1 matches 10 bases. The germline V gene encodes CDR1 MNHEY and CDR2 SVGAGI. The trim removed 6 bases at V and 6 bases at J, leaving 6 bases unmatched. The CDR3 is 14 amino acids. The DNA of the CDR3 is TGTGCCAGCAGGTCGACAGGGGGCGTGGATACGCAGTATTTT. It translates to CASRSTGGVDTQYF.